This paragraph reports one T cell receptor beta chain. These data belong to a study of blood T cell repertoires in COVID-19. Whole-study context: Samples of COVID-19 (acute and convalescent) were obtained from the United States, Italy and Spain.

Original methodology: Using reference gene primer amplification, nucleated cell counts were estimated. Clones were sequenced by immunoSEQ multiplex PCR, and TCRdb holds only the in-frame ones, with some missing. V and J calls and clone size follow that table, whereas D and trimming were derived from the DNA. In the table there are some 99,000 clones, roughly 80% of which are singletons. Trimming cost V 5 bases and J 7 bases, with 23 bases left between them. CDR3 length equals 16 residues. Germline lookup yields CDR1 MDHEN and CDR2 SYDVKM. This receptor was obtained from a woman older than 75 with acute or convalescent COVID-19. The sample was peripheral blood. This chain joins TRBV28 and TRBJ1-2, with unresolved D. The CDR3, as DNA: TGTGCCAGCAGTGAAACCGGGGTGCTTCGAGGAGGTGGCTACACCTTC. Translated, it gives CASSETGVLRGGGYTF.